The clone carrying this T cell receptor beta chain has a count of ten or more. The antigen remains undetermined. This sample was taken from a study of spatial heterogeneity in lung cancer. Findings and limits, study-wide: Counts of expanded alpha and beta TCRs within tumors tracked the tumor nonsynonymous mutation count.

TCRdb re-analysed the 5' RACE reads in MiXCR, keeping a single row per CDR3 protein. The sample has about 100,000 distinct CDR3 sequences; under 4.5% are singletons. As for time point: sample taken at primary tumor resection. This TCR was recovered from a male donor with early-stage non-small cell lung cancer. Specimen: lung tumor tissue, collected at surgery.

The CDR3 region is CSVGGVLYNEQFF. For the CDR3, the DNA is TGCAGCGTTGGCGGGGTCCTTTACAATGAGCAGTTCTTC. The chain links TRBV29-1 to TRBJ2-1, with a weak D call TRBD2 (6 bases). Trimming cost V 4 bases and J 4 bases, with 11 bases left between them. Per germline, CDR1 SQVTM and CDR2 ANQGSEA. This CDR3 region has 13 residues.